The next 20 T cell receptor beta chains were all read from a single sample in a study of cytotoxic CD8 clonotypes in ibrutinib-treated CLL (TCRdb year 2021). The library was built by means of the immunoSEQ multiplex PCR assay. In TCRdb, the immuneACCESS table is reduced to in-frame sequences with V and J assigned. These tables do not hold every clone; where another copy was compared, an unresolved V gene accounts for under half, and the others remain unexplained. The table for this sample lists approximately 320,000 clones; under 70% of them were counted only once. Jointly, the top ten make up about 6.7% of the sample. The specimen was PBMCs, collected after 36 months of ibrutinib treatment. These receptors were taken from a human donor with chronic lymphocytic leukemia.

J is TRBJ2-1 and V is TRBV2, with 8 bases matching TRBD2. The J segment lost 2 bases and the V segment lost 4 bases, leaving 4 bases of the junction unmatched. The CDR3 has 15 amino acids. CDR1 is SNHLY, CDR2 FYNNEI, per germline. The CDR3 loop is CASSVLGLAYNEQFF. For the CDR3, the DNA is TGTGCCAGCAGTGTATTGGGACTAGCCTACAATGAGCAGTTCTTC.

CDR3 residues: CSANTEAFF. Here the CDR3 DNA reads TGCAGTGCTAACACTGAAGCTTTCTTT. The chain joins TRBV20-1 to TRBJ1-1, with D unresolved. This CDR3 region has 9 residues. V lost 4 bases, J lost 3 bases, and 0 bases lay in between. Germline V gene data show CDR1 as DFQATT and CDR2 as SNEGSKA (reference sequence).

The rearrangement links TRBV7-2 to TRBJ2-7; D gene uncertain. The CDR3 spans 14 residues. Deletions cut 5 bases from V and 3 bases from J, with 14 bases between. CDR1 is SGHTA and CDR2 is FQGNSA in the germline V gene. CDR3 amino acids: CASSRTAEHYEQYF. CDR3 DNA: TGTGCCAGCAGCCGAACCGCGGAGCACTACGAGCAGTACTTC.

This sequence joins TRBV7-6 and TRBJ2-2; D is uncertain. The germline V gene has CDR1 SGHVS and CDR2 FNYEAQ. V lost 0 bases, J lost 0 bases, and 8 bases lay in between. The length of the CDR3 is 16 residues. The CDR3 sequence: CASSLARSPNTGELFF. DNA for the CDR3: TGTGCCAGCAGCTTAGCGCGCAGTCCGAACACCGGGGAGCTGTTTTTT.

The chain is built from TRBV5-1 and TRBJ2-1, with 14 bases matching TRBD2. J gave up 14 bases and V 4 bases, and 11 bases lay outside the gene matches. Germline lookup yields CDR1 SGHRS and CDR2 YFSETQ. The CDR3 totals 15 residues. The DNA for the CDR3 is TGCGCCAGCAGCCACGATTCCGGGACTAGCGGGAGTGAGTTCTTC. It translates to CASSHDSGTSGSEFF.

This clone was seen more than once but under ten times. The rearrangement uses TRBV6-1 and TRBJ2-7, with TRBD1 identical over 9 bases. V was clipped by 7 bases and J by 2 bases; unmatched bases: 9. CDR1 is MNHNS, CDR2 SASEGT, per germline. The CDR3 loop spans 15 amino acids. The DNA for the CDR3 is TGTGCCAGCAAGATCGGGACAGGGATCCCCTACGAGCAGTACTTC. Protein sequence: CASKIGTGIPYEQYF.

V usage is TRBV9 and J usage is TRBJ1-3, with 7 bases matching TRBD1. The CDR3 is 16 residues long. The V and J ends lost 1 base and 4 bases, in that order; junction bases with no gene match: 8. Looked up from germline, CDR1 is SGDLS and CDR2 is YYNGEE. The chain's CDR3 is CASSVFAGGVGNTIYF. The CDR3 nucleotides read TGTGCCAGCAGCGTATTCGCAGGGGGAGTAGGAAACACCATATATTTT. Looking up the rest from reference TRBV9 and TRBJ1-3 gives the full variable domain: DSGVTQTPKHLITATGQRVTLRCSPRSGDLSVYWYQQSLDQGLQFLIQYYNGEERAKGNILERFSAQQFPDLHSELNLSSLELGDSALYFCASSVFAGGVGNTIYFGEGSWLTVV.

In this sample, this clone turned up a few times. This sequence joins TRBV27 and TRBJ2-2, with 8 bases aligning to TRBD1. Germline lookup yields CDR1 MNHEY and CDR2 SMNVEV (reference sequence). CDR3 length equals 16 residues. V was pared by 7 bases and J by 8 bases, with 15 bases of the junction left unmatched. Written as DNA, the CDR3 is TGTGCCAGCACCCTAAGGGAAGGACAGGGCACTGGGGAGCTGTTTTTT. Protein product: CASTLREGQGTGELFF.

The chain's CDR3 is CASSFAADLHEQYF. CDR3 nucleotides: TGTGCCAGCAGCTTTGCGGCCGACCTGCACGAGCAGTACTTC. V is TRBV5-4 and J is TRBJ2-7, with D uncertain. Germline CDR1 is SGHNT and CDR2 is YYREEE (reference sequence). V was cut by 2 bases and J by 5 bases, with 14 bases left in between. The CDR3 is 14 amino acids.

The rearrangement uses TRBV7-2 and TRBJ2-3, with 7 bases fitting TRBD2. The CDR3 contains 13 residues. Germline assignment: CDR1 SGHTA and CDR2 FQGNSA. Trimming took 5 bases from V and 6 from J; bases not matched to a gene: 5. The CDR3 spells CASSLRGGDTQYF. The CDR3 nucleotides are TGTGCCAGCAGCCTCCGGGGAGGGGATACGCAGTATTTT. Variable domain in full (rest from reference TRBV7-2 and TRBJ2-3): GAGVSQSPSNKVTEKGKDVELRCDPISGHTALYWYRQSLGQGLEFLIYFQGNSAPDKSGLPSDRFSAERTGGSVSTLTIQRTQQEDSAVYLCASSLRGGDTQYFGPGTRLTVL.

The genes are TRBV6-6 and TRBJ2-7; 9 bases fit TRBD2. V was clipped by 3 bases and J by 2 bases; unmatched bases: 2. CDR3 size: 14 residues. Germline assignment: CDR1 MNHNY and CDR2 SVGAGI (reference sequence). The CDR3 nucleotides are TGTGCCAGCAGTTATATAGCGGGAGCCTACGAGCAGTACTTC. Amino acids: CASSYIAGAYEQYF.

This rearrangement joins TRBV10-2 to TRBJ2-7; 8 positions match TRBD2. V was clipped by 0 bases and J by 3 bases; unmatched bases: 22. The germline V gene encodes CDR1 WSHSY and CDR2 SAAADI. CDR3 length: 21 residues. Written as DNA, the CDR3 is TGCGCCAGCAGTGAGTCTGCGGGAGGAGGGAGGGGGTTCCAATCCCTCTACGAGCAGTACTTC. Its protein is CASSESAGGGRGFQSLYEQYF.

The V call is TRBV5-6, the J call TRBJ1-4, with D tentatively TRBD1 (5 bases). The V end lost 1 base, the J end lost 8 bases, and 12 bases lay between the germline ends. The CDR3 spans 14 residues. CDR1 is SGHDT and CDR2 is YYEEEE in the germline V gene. The CDR3 region is CASSLKFGGEKLFF. The DNA for the CDR3 is TGTGCCAGCAGCTTGAAATTTGGGGGAGAAAAACTGTTTTTT. The entire variable domain, with the rest obtained from reference TRBV5-6 and TRBJ1-4, is as follows: DAGVTQSPTHLIKTRGQQVTLRCSPKSGHDTVSWYQQALGQGPQFIFQYYEEEERQRGNFPDRFSGHQFPNYSSELNVNALLLGDSALYLCASSLKFGGEKLFFGSGTQLSVL.

The chain is built from TRBV5-1 and TRBJ2-3; a weak D match, TRBD2 (5 bases). Germline CDR1 is SGHRS and CDR2 is YFSETQ. The CDR3 has 17 residues. The V end lost 4 bases, the J end lost 0 bases, and 18 bases lay between the germline ends. Written as DNA, the CDR3 is TGCGCCAGCAGCATTCCTAGCCGGAGTGCTAGCACAGATACGCAGTATTTT. This codes for CASSIPSRSASTDTQYF.

The CDR3 coding sequence is TGTGCCAGCAGTCGGGGGGGAAGCAATCAGCCCCAGCATTTT. This codes for CASSRGGSNQPQHF. This rearrangement joins TRBV7-9 to TRBJ1-5; possibly TRBD1 for D (5 bases). Germline CDR1 SEHNR, CDR2 FQNEAQ (reference sequence). Trimming pared 6 bases from V and 1 base from J, leaving 10 bases between. CDR3 length equals 14 residues.

This chain connects TRBV4-1 to TRBJ2-1; no definite D call. Germline loops: CDR1 MGHRA, CDR2 YSYEKL. With 6 bases removed from V and 6 bases from J, the gap between germline ends came to 9 bases. The CDR3 length is 12 residues. The CDR3 sequence: CASSIKANEQFF. The CDR3 bases are TGCGCCAGCAGTATTAAGGCCAATGAGCAGTTCTTC.

The table lists this clone with a few counts. V usage is TRBV6-1 and J usage is TRBJ2-1; D might be TRBD1 or TRBD2, each matching 5 bases. The V end was cut by 3 bases, the J end by 0 bases, with 12 bases between. The CDR3 totals 16 residues. Germline V gene sequence: CDR1 MNHNS, CDR2 SASEGT. DNA for the CDR3: TGTGCCAGCAGTGATTGGGACCCAATCTCCTACAATGAGCAGTTCTTC. Translating gives CASSDWDPISYNEQFF.

The chain carries TRBV18 and TRBJ2-1; 9 bases agree with TRBD2. V lost 4 bases and J lost 3; bases outside the gene matches: 4. The germline V gene encodes CDR1 KGHSH and CDR2 LQKENI. This CDR3 comprises 15 residues. The CDR3 DNA is TGTGCCAGCTCACAAAATAGCGGGAGCTACAATGAGCAGTTCTTC. This sequence encodes CASSQNSGSYNEQFF.

The CDR3 reads CASSWDRRDNEQFF. CDR3 nucleotides: TGTGCCAGCAGTTGGGACAGGAGGGACAATGAGCAGTTCTTC. The rearrangement links TRBV27 to TRBJ2-1; 8 nucleotides agree with TRBD1. The CDR3 is 14 amino acids. Germline V gene data show CDR1 as MNHEY and CDR2 as SMNVEV (reference sequence). The ends lost 4 bases at V and 5 bases at J; junction bases unmatched: 4.

Here the CDR3 reads CARSLVAFYEQYF. In DNA form, the CDR3 reads TGTGCCAGAAGCTTAGTAGCCTTCTACGAGCAGTACTTC. The chain is built from TRBV5-3 and TRBJ2-7; D unresolved. TRBV5-3 is flagged as an ORF with uncertain function. The CDR3 has 13 amino acids. Trimming pared 2 bases from V and 3 bases from J, leaving 9 bases between.